The 20 T cell receptor beta chains presented below share a single source sample, sequenced in a study of cytomegalovirus exposure and HLA in healthy donors. It was with 60 Vbeta and 13 Jbeta primers that the PCR ran. TCRdb's table, derived via immunoSEQ multiplex PCR, lists solely in-frame clones and lacks some. The sample shows 140,000 to 150,000 clones, and about 0.96% sits with its ten largest clones. The sample comprised PBMCs. The source of these receptors is a male donor in good health and CMV-seronegative.

The CDR3 reads CASSETGRAPEAFF. For the CDR3, the DNA is TGTGCCAGCTCTGAAACAGGGAGGGCCCCTGAAGCTTTCTTT. V and J are TRBV27 and TRBJ1-1; weak D call: TRBD1 (6 bases). The CDR3 runs 14 residues. In germline, CDR1 is MNHEY, CDR2 SMNVEV (reference sequence). V was shortened by 8 bases and J by 6 bases, with 19 bases between the two germline ends.

The V call is TRBV7-9, the J call TRBJ2-7, with D perhaps matching TRBD1 (6 bases). V was pared by 1 base and J by 1 base, with 11 bases between. Per germline, CDR1 SEHNR and CDR2 FQNEAQ (reference sequence). The CDR3 runs 15 residues. The chain's CDR3 is CASSLGPQGSYEQYF. The CDR3, as DNA: TGTGCCAGCAGCTTAGGTCCCCAGGGGTCCTACGAGCAGTACTTC.

CDR3 DNA sequence: TGTGCCGGGACAGGCCCATCAGCCGGGGAGCTGTTTTTT. As protein: CAGTGPSAGELFF. The chain is built from TRBV30 and TRBJ2-2; 8 bases map to TRBD1. Germline V gene data show CDR1 as GTSNPN and CDR2 as SVGIG (reference sequence). The V segment lost 8 bases and the J segment 6 bases; nucleotides outside the gene matches: 8. The CDR3 loop spans 13 amino acids.

The chain combines TRBV2 with TRBJ2-2, with TRBD2 identical over 7 bases. Germline CDR1 and CDR2: SNHLY and FYNNEI. V lost 4 bases and J lost 6; bases outside the gene matches: 11. The CDR3 spans 16 residues. The CDR3 loop reads CASSVSWEGGPGELFF. CDR3 nucleotides: TGTGCCAGCAGTGTTTCCTGGGAGGGTGGACCCGGGGAGCTGTTTTTT. The entire variable domain, with the rest obtained from reference TRBV2 and TRBJ2-2, is as follows: EPEVTQTPSHQVTQMGQEVILRCVPISNHLYFYWYRQILGQKVEFLVSFYNNEISEKSEIFDDQFSVERPDGSNFTLKIRSTKLEDSAMYFCASSVSWEGGPGELFFGEGSRLTVL.

The gene calls are TRBV7-9 and TRBJ1-2; the D gene is possibly TRBD1 (6 bases). Trimming stripped 5 bases from V and 6 bases from J, with 16 bases between. Germline V gene data show CDR1 as SEHNR and CDR2 as FQNEAQ (reference sequence). The CDR3 spans 14 residues. The CDR3 here is CASSPLQGSDGYTF. The CDR3 DNA reads TGTGCCAGCAGCCCACTACAGGGTTCGGATGGCTACACCTTC.

The rearrangement joins TRBV14 to TRBJ1-1; possible D gene TRBD1, 6 bases. V lost 1 base and J lost 4, with 10 bases in between. The germline gives CDR1 SGHDN, CDR2 FVKESK. The CDR3 sequence is 14 residues long. For the CDR3, the DNA is TGTGCCAGCAGCCAAGTAATAGGGGGCACTGAAGCTTTCTTT. It encodes CASSQVIGGTEAFF.

J is TRBJ2-3 and V is TRBV6-6, with TRBD2 matching over 8 bases. This CDR3 is built from 15 residues. Germline V CDR1 and CDR2: MNHNY, SVGAGI (reference sequence). V shed 8 bases, J shed 1 base, and the junction held 8 bases outside the gene matches. Here the CDR3 reads CASRTLAGGTDTQYF. CDR3 nucleotides: TGTGCCAGCCGAACCCTAGCGGGCGGCACAGATACGCAGTATTTT.

V gene TRBV10-3 combines with J gene TRBJ2-7, with TRBD2 as a possible D gene (7 bases). Germline values: CDR1 ENHRY, CDR2 SYGVKD. The CDR3 has 13 residues. The V gene lost 11 bases and the J gene lost 7 bases, with 21 bases spanning the gap. CDR3 nucleotides: TGTGCCGCCGGGGAGGGGGGGCCGGGAGAGCAGTACTTC. Translation: CAAGEGGPGEQYF.

The chain uses TRBV29-1 and TRBJ2-1, with 7 bases identical to TRBD2. Per germline, CDR1 SQVTM and CDR2 ANQGSEA. The CDR3 consists of 15 residues. V lost 5 bases, J lost 0 bases, and 7 bases stayed unmatched. The CDR3 coding sequence is TGCAGCGTTCGACTAGCTCTGAGCTCCTACAATGAGCAGTTCTTC. Translated, it gives CSVRLALSSYNEQFF.

V is TRBV14 and J is TRBJ2-4; 7 bases are shared with TRBD1. V shed 0 bases and J 7 bases; nucleotides not matched to a gene: 3. This CDR3 spans 14 amino acids. Per the germline V gene, CDR1 is SGHDN and CDR2 is FVKESK. CDR3: CASSQDPRGNIQYF. DNA for the CDR3: TGTGCCAGCAGCCAAGATCCCAGGGGGAACATTCAGTACTTC.

This rearrangement joins TRBV28 to TRBJ2-3; 10 bases agree with TRBD2. Germline values: CDR1 MDHEN, CDR2 SYDVKM. The trim removed 3 bases at V and 14 bases at J, leaving 11 bases unmatched. This CDR3 has 14 residues. The CDR3: CASSFWLAGATWYF. CDR3 bases: TGTGCCAGCAGTTTTTGGCTAGCGGGGGCAACGTGGTATTTT.

The chain joins TRBV19 to TRBJ2-3, with D tentatively TRBD1 (6 bases). CDR1 is LNHDA, CDR2 SQIVND, per germline (reference sequence). The CDR3 runs to 15 residues. The V gene lost 1 base and the J gene lost 0 bases, with 8 bases spanning the gap. The CDR3 spells CASSIGQGSTDTQYF. Here the CDR3 DNA reads TGTGCCAGTAGTATAGGGCAGGGGAGCACAGATACGCAGTATTTT.

The chain carries TRBV7-2 and TRBJ2-5, with 12 positions matching TRBD2. The length of the CDR3 is 15 residues. The J segment lost 4 bases and the V segment lost 5 bases, leaving 5 bases of the junction unmatched. Germline CDR1 is SGHTA and CDR2 is FQGNSA. Written as DNA, the CDR3 is TGTGCCAGCAGCCCCCCGACTAGCGGGGGAGAGACCCAGTACTTC. Its protein product is CASSPPTSGGETQYF.

The V and J genes are TRBV27 and TRBJ2-1; TRBD2 might be the D (5 bases). Between the trimmed V and J ends, which lost 3 bases and 6 bases, there was a span of 15 bases. The CDR3 consists of 15 residues. Germline CDR1 is MNHEY and CDR2 is SMNVEV (reference sequence). CDR3 DNA: TGTGCCAGCAGTTTCGCGGCAGGACTGTCCAATGAGCAGTTCTTC. It codes for CASSFAAGLSNEQFF.

This rearrangement joins TRBV2 to TRBJ1-1; TRBD1 matches at 9 bases. Germline loops: CDR1 SNHLY, CDR2 FYNNEI. This CDR3 spans 18 amino acids. The junction had 20 bases not matched to a gene; V was cut back by 7 bases and J by 5 bases. The CDR3 here is CASTSPPGTGRIWTEAFF. CDR3 bases: TGTGCCAGCACCTCTCCTCCCGGGACAGGGCGTATATGGACTGAAGCTTTCTTT.

This chain uses TRBV15 with TRBJ1-1; weak D call: TRBD1 (5 bases). Trimming took off 5 bases at V and 2 bases at J, with 15 bases between the two ends. This CDR3 contains 15 residues. Germline V gives CDR1 LNHNV, CDR2 YYDKDF (reference sequence). CDR3 loop: CATSGRGGGNTEAFF. The DNA of the CDR3 is TGTGCCACCAGCGGGCGGGGCGGGGGAAACACTGAAGCTTTCTTT.

The chain links TRBV9 to TRBJ1-4; D ambiguous. Trimming shortened V by 0 bases and J by 6 bases, and 12 bases separated the two germline ends. This CDR3 region has 15 residues. Per the germline V gene, CDR1 is SGDLS and CDR2 is YYNGEE. CDR3 in DNA: TGTGCCAGCAGCGTAGGGGCCGATGGGTATGAAAAACTGTTTTTT. This translates into CASSVGADGYEKLFF.

The chain links TRBV18 to TRBJ1-2; 7 positions agree with TRBD1. V gave up 3 bases and J gave up 7 bases; unmatched junction bases: 5. This CDR3 is 13 amino acids long. Germline CDR1 KGHSH, CDR2 LQKENI. This chain's CDR3 is CASSPETGFGYTF. CDR3 coding DNA: TGTGCCAGCTCACCCGAGACAGGGTTTGGCTACACCTTC.

The CDR3 loop is CASSNGQGARGYTF. CDR3 DNA: TGTGCCAGTAGTAATGGACAGGGGGCAAGGGGCTACACCTTC. This chain joins TRBV19 and TRBJ1-2; TRBD1 matches 11 bases. Germline V lookup: CDR1 LNHDA, CDR2 SQIVND (reference sequence). V shed 4 bases, J shed 8 bases, and the junction held 6 bases outside the gene matches. The CDR3 sequence is 14 residues long. The full variable domain, rest sourced from reference TRBV19 and TRBJ1-2, is DGGITQSPKYLFRKEGQNVTLSCEQNLNHDAMYWYRQDPGQGLRLIYYSQIVNDFQKGDIAEGYSVSREKKESFPLTVTSAQKNPTAFYLCASSNGQGARGYTFGSGTRLTVV.

The genes are TRBV5-6 and TRBJ2-7; a possible D gene is TRBD2 (5 bases). Germline CDR1 and CDR2: SGHDT and YYEEEE. This CDR3 is built from 15 residues. V was pared by 1 base and J by 3 bases, with 14 bases between. This chain's CDR3 is CASSLTTADFYEQYF. CDR3 coding DNA: TGTGCCAGCAGCTTGACGACTGCGGACTTCTACGAGCAGTACTTC.